What follows is one TCR beta chain and its context. Its antigen target is currently unknown. Base quality data are lacking; no much larger clone is found one base away. The CDR3 measures 15 amino acids from cysteine to phenylalanine. Only the CDR3 DNA stays, 45 bases, in frame from base 1. V is pruned by 5 bases and J by 6 bases, leaving 12 bases of the junction without a gene match. From the germline V gene (reference sequence), CDR1 is MNHNY and CDR2 is SVGAGI. These data are taken from a study of control samples from healthy donors and cancer patients (dated by TCRdb to between 2020 and 2021). Receptors were amplified or captured by the immunoSEQ multiplex PCR assay. TCRdb took this table from immuneACCESS and kept in-frame rearrangements with V and J called. Such tables lack part of the clones; where checked against another copy, unresolved V genes explain under half of the gap, and the rest is unexplained. The sample data list roughly 130,000 clones, and 75% to 95% of these were observed just once. The ten largest clones take up less than 2.5% of the sample.

The sequence links TRBV6-6 to TRBJ2-7, and 8 junctional nucleotides match TRBD1. This clonotype was obtained from a young man in good health. Sample: blood. The CDR3 protein is CASSPWTGQRGEQYF. The sequenced DNA: TGTGCCAGCAGTCCCTGGACAGGGCAGCGAGGCGAGCAGTACTTC.